This entry lists 32 T cell receptor beta chains sequenced from one sample in a study of blood T cell repertoires in COVID-19. Repertoires were generated with immunoSEQ multiplex PCR, while TCRdb's copy carries only in-frame clones and drops some. The repertoire includes around 61,000 clones, around 84% of them detected once, and approximately 3% sits in the top ten. Sequencing input: peripheral blood. These receptors all stem from a man aged 50-59 years with active COVID-19.

This rearrangement joins TRBV29-1 to TRBJ1-5, with a possible D match to TRBD1 (5 bases). Trimming shortened V by 1 base and J by 0 bases, and 10 bases separated the two germline ends. From germline, CDR1 is SQVTM and CDR2 ANQGSEA. The CDR3 runs to 15 residues. CDR3 sequence reads: CSVEVSGDSNQPQHF. CDR3 nucleotides: TGCAGCGTTGAAGTTTCGGGGGATAGCAATCAGCCCCAGCATTTT.

The chain joins TRBV3-1 (or the pseudogene TRBV3-2) to TRBJ1-3; 9 bases match TRBD1. J lost 4 bases, V lost 5 bases, and 9 bases had no gene match. This CDR3 region has 16 residues. CDR1 LGHDT and CDR2 YNNKEL come from the germline V gene (reference sequence). DNA of the CDR3: TGTGCCAGCAGCTCCTGGACAGGGGAGGCAGGAAACACCATATATTTT. It yields the protein CASSSWTGEAGNTIYF.

The chain recombines TRBV5-1 with TRBJ2-3, with 8 bases fitting TRBD2. CDR3 length: 17 amino acids. J was trimmed by 4 bases and V by 3 bases; bases with no gene match: 13. In germline, CDR1 is SGHRS, CDR2 YFSETQ. In DNA form, the CDR3 reads TGCGCCAGCAGCTCCCGCTTCGGGGGGGGGCAGGCAGATACGCAGTATTTT. This encodes CASSSRFGGGQADTQYF.

The V call is TRBV10-2, the J call TRBJ2-5; 10 bases are a match to TRBD2. Germline assignment: CDR1 WSHSY and CDR2 SAAADI. V trimming: 5 bases; J trimming: 4 bases; junction bases outside the gene matches: 10. The CDR3 has 16 amino acids. The CDR3 region has the DNA TGCGCCAGCAGTCCTAGCGGGAGTACGGGATTAGAGACCCAGTACTTC. It codes for CASSPSGSTGLETQYF.

Here the CDR3 DNA reads TGTGCCAGCAGCCCACTGGCCAGCCAAAGCGATCAGCCCCAGCATTTT. It specifies CASSPLASQSDQPQHF. J is TRBJ1-5 and V is TRBV16, with unresolved D. V was clipped by 4 bases and J by 5 bases, with 18 bases between them. From germline, CDR1 is KGHSY and CDR2 FQNENV. This CDR3 comprises 16 residues.

This clone has more than one count but fewer than ten. The chain couples TRBV7-3 to TRBJ1-1; a weak D match, TRBD1 (5 bases). Per the germline V gene, CDR1 is SGHTA and CDR2 is FQGTGA. Trimming left V 1 base short and J 0 bases short, with 9 bases between. This CDR3 contains 15 residues. CDR3 region: CASSLNPGMNTEAFF. DNA for the CDR3: TGTGCCAGCAGCTTAAATCCAGGGATGAACACTGAAGCTTTCTTT.

The V gene is TRBV6-5, the J gene TRBJ2-1, with a tentative D call TRBD1 (6 bases). CDR3 length: 13 residues. Between the trimmed V and J ends, which lost 7 bases and 3 bases, there was a span of 10 bases. Germline V lookup: CDR1 MNHEY, CDR2 SVGAGI. The CDR3 region has the DNA TGTGCCAGCACTCAACAGGGCTACAATGAGCAGTTCTTC. Its protein product is CASTQQGYNEQFF.

This clone was counted once. V gene TRBV23-1 combines with J gene TRBJ2-7; tentatively, D is TRBD1 (5 bases). TRBV23-1 is recorded as an ORF, its role being uncertain. The V end was cut by 4 bases, the J end by 7 bases, with 11 bases between. This CDR3 is 12 amino acids long. For the CDR3, the DNA is TGCGCCAGCAGTCGGGCAGGGCATGAGCAGTACTTC. This codes for CASSRAGHEQYF.

J is TRBJ2-5 and V is TRBV2, with 11 bases aligning to TRBD2. Germline lookup yields CDR1 SNHLY and CDR2 FYNNEI. The CDR3 spans 15 residues. With 2 bases clipped from V and 6 bases from J, the junction kept 5 bases outside the gene matches. The CDR3 reads CASSEMTSGAQTQYF. The CDR3 DNA sequence: TGTGCCAGCAGTGAAATGACTAGCGGGGCGCAGACCCAGTACTTC.

V gene TRBV5-4 combines with J gene TRBJ2-1; possibly TRBD1 for D (5 bases). With 1 base removed from V and 10 bases from J, the gap between germline ends came to 12 bases. Germline V gene lookup returns CDR1 SGHNT and CDR2 YYREEE (reference sequence). This CDR3 has 13 amino acids. The CDR3 region has the DNA TGTGCCAGCAGCTTGTGGCAGGGCCGAGAGCAGTTCTTC. As protein: CASSLWQGREQFF.

The chain has TRBV3-1 (or the pseudogene TRBV3-2) and TRBJ2-2, with 8 positions matching TRBD2. The trim removed 1 base at V and 7 bases at J, leaving 11 bases unmatched. The CDR3 is 17 amino acids. Germline CDR1 and CDR2: LGHDT and YNNKEL (reference sequence). In DNA form, the CDR3 reads TGTGCCAGCAGCCAAGCCTTGCGGGAGGCTATGGGCGGGGAGCTGTTTTTT. As protein: CASSQALREAMGGELFF.

In this sample, this clone turned up a few times. This chain uses TRBV18 with TRBJ1-5; D is possibly TRBD1 (6 bases). Trimming removed 2 bases at V and 2 bases at J, with 13 bases between. The CDR3 covers 16 residues. Germline values: CDR1 KGHSH, CDR2 LQKENI. DNA for the CDR3: TGTGCCAGCTCACCAACCAGGGGTCCTGGCAATCAGCCCCAGCATTTT. It encodes CASSPTRGPGNQPQHF.

This sequence joins TRBV2 and TRBJ2-7; a possible D gene is TRBD1 (5 bases). This CDR3 region has 12 residues. CDR1 SNHLY and CDR2 FYNNEI come from the germline V gene. The ends were cut back, 5 bases at V and 3 bases at J, with 8 bases in the middle. The CDR3 is CASSSQGYEQYF. CDR3 DNA: TGTGCCAGCAGTTCCCAGGGCTACGAGCAGTACTTC.

In DNA form, the CDR3 reads TGTGCCAGCAGCCCCGGACTAGCGGGAGCAAAGCAGTTCTTC. Translated: CASSPGLAGAKQFF. The chain employs TRBV7-3 and TRBJ2-1; 13 bases agree with TRBD2. The junction had 6 bases not matched to a gene; V was cut back by 5 bases and J by 11 bases. The CDR3 has 14 residues. From germline, CDR1 is SGHTA and CDR2 FQGTGA. The full variable domain, completed using reference TRBV7-3 and TRBJ2-1, is GAGVSQTPSNKVTEKGKYVELRCDPISGHTALYWYRQSLGQGPEFLIYFQGTGAADDSGLPNDRFFAVRPEGSVSTLKIQRTERGDSAVYLCASSPGLAGAKQFFGPGTRLTVL.

The chain uses TRBV6-2 or TRBV6-3 and TRBJ2-3; 7 bases line up with TRBD1. There are 15 residues in the CDR3. After removal of 4 bases from V and 3 bases from J, the junction contained 7 bases not matched to a gene. Per germline, CDR1 MNHEY and CDR2 SVGEGT. The CDR3 loop is CASSSPTGRTDTQYF. The DNA for the CDR3 is TGTGCCAGCAGTTCCCCGACAGGGCGGACAGATACGCAGTATTTT.

The genes are TRBV7-2 and TRBJ1-4; D not resolved. Trimming stripped 1 base from V and 8 bases from J, with 11 bases between. CDR1 is SGHTA, CDR2 FQGNSA, per germline. The CDR3 spans 14 residues. CDR3 bases: TGTGCCAGCAGCTTAGTGCGGGGAAGGGAAAAACTGTTTTTT. Amino acid sequence: CASSLVRGREKLFF. Full variable domain (rest looked up from reference TRBV7-2 and TRBJ1-4): GAGVSQSPSNKVTEKGKDVELRCDPISGHTALYWYRQSLGQGLEFLIYFQGNSAPDKSGLPSDRFSAERTGGSVSTLTIQRTQQEDSAVYLCASSLVRGREKLFFGSGTQLSVL.

In its sample, this clone is medium-sized. The rearrangement links TRBV3-1 (or the pseudogene TRBV3-2) to TRBJ1-1, with 10 positions matching TRBD1. V trimming: 0 bases; J trimming: 6 bases; junction bases outside the gene matches: 10. The CDR3 is made up of 17 amino acids. The germline gives CDR1 LGHDT, CDR2 YNNKEL (reference sequence). CDR3: CASSQDGTGAGSAEAFF. CDR3 bases: TGTGCCAGCAGCCAAGATGGGACAGGGGCGGGGTCAGCTGAAGCTTTCTTT.

The CDR3 bases are TGTGCCAGCAGCCTAGGACAGGGGAAGAGGTATTTT. It yields the protein CASSLGQGKRYF. The gene calls are TRBV7-3 and TRBJ2-3, with 9 nucleotides matching TRBD1. Germline CDR1 reads SGHTA; CDR2 reads FQGTGA. The CDR3 loop spans 12 amino acids. V trimming: 5 bases; J trimming: 14 bases; junction bases outside the gene matches: 8.

The V call is TRBV2, the J call TRBJ1-1; the D gene is possibly TRBD1 (5 bases). Trimming stripped 4 bases from V and 5 bases from J, with 23 bases between. Germline values: CDR1 SNHLY, CDR2 FYNNEI. The CDR3 has 17 residues. CDR3 sequence (DNA): TGTGCCAGCAGTGTCTCGGCAGGGATTGGGCGTAAGACTGAAGCTTTCTTT. This translates into CASSVSAGIGRKTEAFF.

The chain joins TRBV25-1 to TRBJ2-5; perhaps TRBD1 as D (5 bases). V lost 4 bases, J lost 2 bases, and 8 bases lay in between. CDR3 length equals 13 residues. Germline V gene lookup returns CDR1 MGHDK and CDR2 SYGVNS. CDR3 nucleotides: TGTGCCAGCAGTGGCAGGGCTCAAGAGACCCAGTACTTC. Its protein product is CASSGRAQETQYF.

The chain uses TRBV7-2 and TRBJ2-7; TRBD1 matches 9 bases. Per the germline V gene, CDR1 is SGHTA and CDR2 is FQGNSA. Trimming cost V 4 bases and J 3 bases; bases outside gene matches: 4. This CDR3 contains 14 residues. CDR3 nucleotide sequence: TGTGCCAGCAGCTCCCGGGACAGGGTCTACGAGCAGTACTTC. Amino acid sequence: CASSSRDRVYEQYF. The whole variable domain, filled in from reference TRBV7-2 and TRBJ2-7, reads GAGVSQSPSNKVTEKGKDVELRCDPISGHTALYWYRQSLGQGLEFLIYFQGNSAPDKSGLPSDRFSAERTGGSVSTLTIQRTQQEDSAVYLCASSSRDRVYEQYFGPGTRLTVT.

The J gene is TRBJ2-7, the V gene TRBV28, with no clear D. V was clipped by 2 bases and J by 7 bases, with 18 bases between them. There are 15 residues in the CDR3. Per germline, CDR1 MDHEN and CDR2 SYDVKM. CDR3 coding DNA: TGTGCCAGCAGTTTAGCCCTCAGACCTGTGAGGGAGCAGTACTTC. Residues: CASSLALRPVREQYF. Using reference TRBV28 and TRBJ2-7 for the parts outside the CDR3, the full variable domain is DVKVTQSSRYLVKRTGEKVFLECVQDMDHENMFWYRQDPGLGLRLIYFSYDVKMKEKGDIPEGYSVSREKKERFSLILESASTNQTSMYLCASSLALRPVREQYFGPGTRLTVT.

This sequence joins TRBV19 and TRBJ2-7; 9 bases fit TRBD2. V gave up 6 bases and J gave up 2 bases; unmatched junction bases: 5. In germline, CDR1 is LNHDA, CDR2 SQIVND (reference sequence). The CDR3 covers 14 residues. CDR3 nucleotides: TGTGCCAGTAGAACTAGCGGGCCCCCCTACGAGCAGTACTTC. Its protein product is CASRTSGPPYEQYF.

The rearrangement joins TRBV2 to TRBJ2-7; possibly TRBD1 for D (5 bases). The germline gives CDR1 SNHLY, CDR2 FYNNEI. The CDR3 has 14 amino acids. V was cut by 7 bases and J by 1 base, with 14 bases left in between. CDR3 coding DNA: TGTGCCAGCATCCGTGGGGCGCGGTCCTACGAGCAGTACTTC. Translation: CASIRGARSYEQYF. Combining the CDR3 with reference TRBV2 and TRBJ2-7 gives the whole variable domain EPEVTQTPSHQVTQMGQEVILRCVPISNHLYFYWYRQILGQKVEFLVSFYNNEISEKSEIFDDQFSVERPDGSNFTLKIRSTKLEDSAMYFCASIRGARSYEQYFGPGTRLTVT.

The chain recombines TRBV19 with TRBJ1-1, with no clear D. Trimming removed 5 bases from V and 4 bases from J, with 11 bases in between. Germline V gives CDR1 LNHDA, CDR2 SQIVND (reference sequence). The CDR3 length is 13 residues. CDR3 sequence: CASSYGEGTEAFF. For the CDR3, the DNA is TGTGCCAGTAGTTATGGGGAGGGCACTGAAGCTTTCTTT.

In this sample, this clone turned up once. This sequence joins TRBV11-2 and TRBJ1-3; 7 bases match TRBD1. With V trimmed by 5 bases and J by 2 bases, 3 bases remained unmatched. CDR3 size: 14 residues. Germline values: CDR1 SGHAT, CDR2 FQNNGV. This chain's CDR3 is CASSPTGAGNTIYF. In DNA form, the CDR3 reads TGTGCCAGCAGCCCAACAGGGGCTGGAAACACCATATATTTT.

The chain is built from TRBV19 and TRBJ1-5; weak D call: TRBD1 (6 bases). Per germline, CDR1 LNHDA and CDR2 SQIVND (reference sequence). CDR3 length: 16 amino acids. V lost 4 bases and J 1 base, leaving 14 bases between the germline ends. The CDR3 protein is CASSSLTRGSNQPQHF. For the CDR3, the DNA is TGTGCCAGTAGTAGCCTTACGAGGGGGAGCAATCAGCCCCAGCATTTT.

V and J are TRBV5-1 and TRBJ1-1; D remains ambiguous. The V and J ends lost 0 bases and 2 bases respectively, with 11 bases between them. The V gene's germline CDR1 is SGHRS and CDR2 YFSETQ. This CDR3 has 15 residues. CDR3 nucleotide sequence: TGCGCCAGCAGCTTGGGCGAGCCCGTCAACACTGAAGCTTTCTTT. It encodes CASSLGEPVNTEAFF.

CDR3 in amino acids: CASSQGLGHANEQFF. CDR3 in DNA: TGTGCCAGCAGCCAAGGCCTGGGGCACGCGAATGAGCAGTTCTTC. V is TRBV4-2 and J is TRBJ2-1; D might be TRBD1 (5 bases). Per the germline V gene, CDR1 is LGHNA and CDR2 is YNFKEQ. Deletions cut 1 base from V and 7 bases from J, with 14 bases between. The CDR3 length is 15 residues.

The chain links TRBV15 to TRBJ2-2, with TRBD1 identical over 8 bases. Germline V gives CDR1 LNHNV, CDR2 YYDKDF (reference sequence). The length of the CDR3 is 14 residues. The junction had 3 bases not matched to a gene; V was cut back by 8 bases and J by 1 base. The CDR3 sequence is CATQGQENTGELFF. The CDR3 DNA is TGTGCCACCCAGGGACAGGAGAACACCGGGGAGCTGTTTTTT.

Comment on this clone: One end of the junction fails to match germline, which may point to a read error. Other DNA variants within this sample encode the same CDR3. The chain has TRBV9 and TRBJ1-6; D perhaps matches TRBD1 (6 bases). Germline CDR1 and CDR2: SGDLS and YYNGEE. The CDR3 spans 15 residues. The CDR3 region is CASSSSAGANSPLHF. Here the CDR3 DNA reads TGCGCCAGCAGCTCTTCGGCAGGGGCTAATTCGCCCCTCCACTTT.

The table lists this clone with a few counts. The rearrangement joins TRBV5-6 to TRBJ2-1; the match to TRBD1 covers 7 bases. V dropped 6 bases and J dropped 2; count of bases not matched to a gene: 11. The CDR3 consists of 16 residues. Germline loops: CDR1 SGHDT, CDR2 YYEEEE. The CDR3 region has the DNA TGTGCCAGCACAGACAGGGATTTGGAGACCTACAATGAGCAGTTCTTC. It codes for CASTDRDLETYNEQFF.